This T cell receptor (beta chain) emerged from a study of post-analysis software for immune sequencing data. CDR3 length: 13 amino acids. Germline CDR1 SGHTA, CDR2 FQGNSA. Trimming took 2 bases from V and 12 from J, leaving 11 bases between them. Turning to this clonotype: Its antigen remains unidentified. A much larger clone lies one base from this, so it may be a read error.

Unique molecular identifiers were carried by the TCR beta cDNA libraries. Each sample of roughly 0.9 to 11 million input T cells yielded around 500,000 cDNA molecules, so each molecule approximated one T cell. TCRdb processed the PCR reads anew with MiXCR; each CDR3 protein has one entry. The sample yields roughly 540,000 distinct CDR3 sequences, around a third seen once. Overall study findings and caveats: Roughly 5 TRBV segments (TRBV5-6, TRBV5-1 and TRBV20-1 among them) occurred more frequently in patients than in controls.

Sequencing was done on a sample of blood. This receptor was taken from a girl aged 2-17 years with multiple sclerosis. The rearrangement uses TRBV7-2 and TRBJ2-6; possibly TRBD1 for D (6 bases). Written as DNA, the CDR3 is TGTGCCAGCAGCTTAACAGGGTGCAGCGTCCTGACTTTC. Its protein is CASSLTGCSVLTF. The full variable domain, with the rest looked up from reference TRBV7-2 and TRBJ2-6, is GAGVSQSPSNKVTEKGKDVELRCDPISGHTALYWYRQSLGQGLEFLIYFQGNSAPDKSGLPSDRFSAERTGGSVSTLTIQRTQQEDSAVYLCASSLTGCSVLTFGAGSRLTVL.